The sequence of this T cell receptor beta chain was determined in a study of neurological immune-mediated disorders. With regard to this clonotype: The antigen is unknown.

Study-level findings and limits: The repertoires of 18 of 34 multiple sclerosis patients were placed by phylogenetic grouping in a single related-CDR3 cluster, which may be a signature.

The CDR3 runs to 12 residues. V lost 1 base and J lost 13, with 11 bases in between. Germline CDR1 reads GTSNPN; CDR2 reads SVGIG (reference sequence). MiXCR was run by TCRdb on the 5' RACE reads, yielding one entry per CDR3 protein. Here the sample spans fewer than 65,000 distinct CDR3 sequences, roughly 4.3% being singletons. The sequenced sample was PBMCs. The receptor was derived from a man aged 50 to 60 with multiple sclerosis. The chain couples TRBV30 to TRBJ2-6; a possible D gene is TRBD1 (5 bases). CDR3 sequence: CAWSGQGKVLTF. Here the CDR3 DNA reads TGTGCCTGGAGTGGGCAGGGAAAAGTCCTGACTTTC.